This T cell receptor beta chain derives from a study of CD8+ T cells in alopecia areata. Germline CDR1 is MGHRA and CDR2 is YSYEKL. CDR3 length: 14 amino acids. V was clipped by 1 base and J by 7 bases, with 13 bases between them. Sequencing relied on a cDNA template that was reverse transcribed from extracted RNA. Repertoires were generated with immunoSEQ multiplex PCR, while TCRdb's copy carries only in-frame clones and drops some. Here the sample spans a few hundred thousand clones, 56% being singletons. V gene TRBV4-1 combines with J gene TRBJ1-1; no clear D gene. The clonotype originates from a human donor in good health. Sequences were obtained from CD8+ T cells sorted from blood. The CDR3 nucleotides read TGCGCCAGCAGCCAAGTCCTAGGGAGTCTTGAAGCTTTCTTT. Translated, it gives CASSQVLGSLEAFF.